This TCR beta chain was sequenced in a study of monozygotic twins with inflammatory bowel disease. TCRalpha and TCRbeta cDNA went through nested PCRs of roughly 16 and 10 cycles, two in total. From the 5' RACE reads, TCRdb lists one entry per CDR3 protein and no DNA. The sample holds some 150,000 distinct CDR3 sequences. Germline lookup yields CDR1 SGHVS and CDR2 FQNEAQ. The CDR3 covers 13 residues. Sequences were obtained from blood. The rearrangement uses TRBV7-8 and TRBJ2-1; the D call from TCRdb, TRBD2, cannot be confirmed without DNA. The receptor was isolated from a human donor with ulcerative colitis or Crohn's disease, or a healthy co-twin of an affected twin (not recorded which). CDR3 region: CASSALAHNEQFF.